These 20 T cell receptor beta chains share one sample of origin, sequenced in a study of Ad26.COV2.S vaccination and SARS-CoV-2 variants. The treatment here: around 19 received Ad26.COV2.S at low or high dose, single or two shots; about five received placebo; per-sample allocation not given. Samples came from day 63 after the first vaccine or placebo injection. TCRdb's copy holds only in-frame clones and misses some; the assay was immunoSEQ multiplex PCR. The table records 200,000 to 300,000 clones, roughly 90% of them present only once. The sequences come from peripheral blood, collected in a trial of Ad26.COV2.S vaccine versus placebo. The receptors were gathered from a person aged 18 to 59 who received the Ad26.COV2.S COVID-19 vaccine or a placebo.

The chain uses TRBV19 and TRBJ2-5; perhaps TRBD2 as D (6 bases). Germline assignment: CDR1 LNHDA and CDR2 SQIVND (reference sequence). This CDR3 is built from 13 residues. V lost 3 bases and J 3 bases, leaving 8 bases between the germline ends. Here the CDR3 DNA reads TGTGCCAGTAGTATTTGGGGGGAAGAGACCCAGTACTTC. This encodes CASSIWGEETQYF.

This chain joins TRBV29-1 and TRBJ2-1; 7 nucleotides match TRBD1. This CDR3 spans 17 amino acids. After removal of 4 bases from V and 5 bases from J, the junction contained 17 bases not matched to a gene. Looked up from germline, CDR1 is SQVTM and CDR2 is ANQGSEA. DNA of the CDR3: TGCAGCGTTGGGATTTACCTAGGGACAGTCTCAAACAATGAGCAGTTCTTC. Protein: CSVGIYLGTVSNNEQFF.

The chain employs TRBV28 and TRBJ1-5, with 9 bases matching TRBD1. The V gene's germline CDR1 is MDHEN and CDR2 SYDVKM. J was trimmed by 6 bases and V by 8 bases; bases with no gene match: 5. This CDR3 has 13 amino acids. The CDR3: CASLRDRVQPQHF. In nucleotides, the CDR3 is TGTGCCAGCCTCCGGGACAGGGTTCAGCCCCAGCATTTT.

This clone was observed a single time. The rearrangement links TRBV29-1 to TRBJ2-7, with 7 bases identical to TRBD1. This CDR3 is built from 11 residues. From germline, CDR1 is SQVTM and CDR2 ANQGSEA. The J segment lost 4 bases and the V segment lost 7 bases, leaving 4 bases of the junction unmatched. The CDR3 sequence is CSGEQGYEQYF. CDR3 nucleotide sequence: TGCAGCGGGGAACAGGGGTACGAGCAGTACTTC.

This clone was observed a few times. The chain employs TRBV5-6 and TRBJ1-2; no clear D gene. The CDR3 totals 12 residues. Trimming shortened V by 0 bases and J by 8 bases, and 8 bases separated the two germline ends. Per germline, CDR1 SGHDT and CDR2 YYEEEE. As DNA, the CDR3 is TGTGCCAGCAGCTTGGCCTTCGGGGGCTACACCTTC. It translates to CASSLAFGGYTF. The variable domain in full, completed from reference TRBV5-6 and TRBJ1-2, reads DAGVTQSPTHLIKTRGQQVTLRCSPKSGHDTVSWYQQALGQGPQFIFQYYEEEERQRGNFPDRFSGHQFPNYSSELNVNALLLGDSALYLCASSLAFGGYTFGSGTRLTVV.

The chain joins TRBV4-2 to TRBJ2-5, with 11 bases lining up with TRBD2. Germline lookup yields CDR1 LGHNA and CDR2 YNFKEQ. The CDR3 loop spans 18 amino acids. Trimming cost V 0 bases and J 0 bases; bases outside gene matches: 6. CDR3 sequence: CASSQDRVLAGDQETQYF. DNA for the CDR3: TGTGCCAGCAGCCAAGATCGGGTACTAGCGGGGGACCAAGAGACCCAGTACTTC.

With respect to this clone: The same CDR3 can be traced to other DNA sequences in this sample. This sequence joins TRBV25-1 and TRBJ2-1; possibly TRBD1 for D (6 bases). This CDR3 is built from 11 residues. CDR1 is MGHDK, CDR2 SYGVNS, per germline. The ends were cut back, 9 bases at V and 6 bases at J, with 9 bases in the middle. In nucleotides, the CDR3 is TGTGCCAGTACAGGGCTCAATGAGCAGTTCTTC. Its translation is CASTGLNEQFF.

This clone has a single count. The chain carries TRBV27 and TRBJ2-5; D assignment may be TRBD1 or TRBD2 (5 bases each). CDR1 is MNHEY and CDR2 is SMNVEV in the germline V gene (reference sequence). The CDR3 is made up of 14 amino acids. The ends were cut back, 6 bases at V and 5 bases at J, with 16 bases in the middle. In DNA, the CDR3 is TGTGCCAGCAGGGGGACGGGTCCTTGGGAGACCCAGTACTTC. Translated: CASRGTGPWETQYF.

The J gene is TRBJ2-3, the V gene TRBV5-1, with D uncertain. V was shortened by 0 bases and J by 0 bases, with 11 bases between the two germline ends. The germline V gene has CDR1 SGHRS and CDR2 YFSETQ. The CDR3 is 16 residues long. The CDR3 reads CASSLGGSPSTDTQYF. CDR3 nucleotide sequence: TGCGCCAGCAGCTTGGGAGGCAGCCCTAGCACAGATACGCAGTATTTT.

This chain links TRBV14 with TRBJ2-3; 7 bases line up with TRBD1. The trim removed 4 bases at V and 6 bases at J, leaving 4 bases unmatched. The CDR3 loop spans 13 amino acids. Germline V gene data show CDR1 as SGHDN and CDR2 as FVKESK. The CDR3 DNA reads as TGTGCCAGCAGCCCACAGACAGGGGATACGCAGTATTTT. Its translation is CASSPQTGDTQYF.

This chain uses TRBV12-5 with TRBJ2-5, with 13 bases matching TRBD2. Germline trimming cut 4 bases from V and 7 bases from J; bases unmatched to any gene: 9. This CDR3 contains 16 residues. Germline-derived CDR1 and CDR2 are LGHNT and FRNRAP. As DNA, the CDR3 is TGTGCTAGTGGTTCCTGGACTAGCGGGGGCTTTCGGACCCAGTACTTC. Translation gives CASGSWTSGGFRTQYF. The full variable domain, with the rest looked up from reference TRBV12-5 and TRBJ2-5, is DARVTQTPRHKVTEMGQEVTMRCQPILGHNTVFWYRQTMMQGLELLAYFRNRAPLDDSGMPKDRFSAEMPDATLATLKIQPSEPRDSAVYFCASGSWTSGGFRTQYFGPGTRLLVL.

This clone has a handful of counts. V gene TRBV30 combines with J gene TRBJ1-5, with no clear D. The germline CDR1 and CDR2 sequences are GTSNPN and SVGIG (reference sequence). The CDR3 loop spans 11 amino acids. This chain's CDR3 is CAVGKGQPQHF. The DNA for the CDR3 is TGTGCGGTTGGAAAGGGTCAGCCCCAGCATTTT. Looking up the rest from reference TRBV30 and TRBJ1-5 gives the full variable domain: SQTIHQWPATLVQPVGSPLSLECTVEGTSNPNLYWYRQAAGRGLQLLFYSVGIGQISSEVPQNLSASRPQDRQFILSSKKLLLSDSGFYLCAVGKGQPQHFGDGTRLSIL.

The chain uses TRBV15 and TRBJ2-7; perhaps TRBD1 as D (6 bases). Trimming took off 0 bases at V and 2 bases at J, with 8 bases between the two ends. The length of the CDR3 is 14 residues. CDR1 and CDR2 from the germline V gene are LNHNV and YYDKDF (reference sequence). This chain's CDR3 is CATSRDRGPYEQYF. The CDR3 nucleotides are TGTGCCACCAGCAGAGACAGGGGCCCCTACGAGCAGTACTTC. The whole variable domain, remainder taken from reference TRBV15 and TRBJ2-7, is DAMVIQNPRYQVTQFGKPVTLSCSQTLNHNVMYWYQQKSSQAPKLLFHYYDKDFNNEADTPDNFQSRRPNTSFCFLDIRSPGLGDTAMYLCATSRDRGPYEQYFGPGTRLTVT.

The chain is built from TRBV14 and TRBJ1-6; no definite D call. This CDR3 has 14 residues. Between the trimmed V and J ends, which lost 0 bases and 3 bases, there was a span of 3 bases. In germline, CDR1 is SGHDN, CDR2 FVKESK. CDR3 protein: CASSQEHYNSPLHF. The CDR3 DNA reads TGTGCCAGCAGCCAAGAGCACTATAATTCACCCCTCCACTTT.

V is TRBV12-3 or TRBV12-4 and J is TRBJ2-2, with a possible D match to TRBD2 (5 bases). The V and J ends lost 8 bases and 7 bases respectively, with 5 bases between them. CDR3 length equals 10 residues. The CDR3 loop reads CASGGGELFF. The DNA of the CDR3 is TGTGCCAGCGGAGGCGGGGAGCTGTTTTTT.

The V and J genes are TRBV28 and TRBJ2-3; 11 bases match TRBD2. CDR1 and CDR2 from the germline V gene are MDHEN and SYDVKM. V gave up 4 bases and J gave up 4 bases; unmatched junction bases: 10. The CDR3 contains 17 residues. This chain's CDR3 is CASSSPSSGGSADTQYF. In DNA form, the CDR3 reads TGTGCCAGCAGTTCCCCCTCTAGCGGGGGGAGCGCAGATACGCAGTATTTT.

The genes are TRBV6-2 or TRBV6-3 and TRBJ1-6; maybe TRBD1 (5 bases). From germline, CDR1 is MNHEY and CDR2 SVGEGT. The CDR3 is 16 amino acids. Trimming removed 6 bases from V and 10 bases from J, with 22 bases in between. The CDR3 DNA reads TGTGCCAGCAGCGGTACCTCGGGACCGCCGGGATCACCCCTCCACTTT. Amino acids: CASSGTSGPPGSPLHF.

Here the CDR3 DNA reads TGTGCCAGCCGAAATTCGCTAACAGGGGCAGCTAACTATGGCTACACCTTC. It yields the protein CASRNSLTGAANYGYTF. This chain connects TRBV28 to TRBJ1-2; 7 bases are a match to TRBD1. Germline assignment: CDR1 MDHEN and CDR2 SYDVKM. Trimming took 8 bases from V and 0 from J; bases not matched to a gene: 15. The CDR3 extends over 17 amino acids.

The chain employs TRBV6-2 or TRBV6-3 and TRBJ2-1; 11 bases map to TRBD2. Germline values: CDR1 MNHEY, CDR2 SVGEGT. The V segment lost 0 bases and the J segment 9 bases; nucleotides outside the gene matches: 13. The CDR3 is 18 amino acids. The CDR3 bases are TGTGCCAGCAGTTACTCAGATTGGACTAGCGGGTCGCGCGGTGAGCAGTTCTTC. This gives the protein CASSYSDWTSGSRGEQFF.

The gene calls are TRBV7-2 and TRBJ2-3; 10 bases are a match to TRBD1. Unmatched junction bases numbered 7, after V lost 6 bases and J lost 4 bases. There are 15 residues in the CDR3. Germline V lookup: CDR1 SGHTA, CDR2 FQGNSA. The CDR3 region has the DNA TGTGCCAGCAGGCGAGGACAGGGGGTAGCAGATACGCAGTATTTT. It specifies CASRRGQGVADTQYF.